The sequence of this T cell receptor beta chain was determined in a study of T cell responses to AZD1222 COVID-19 vaccine. Study summary: The analysis combined second doses at about 4 or about 12 weeks.

Assay used: immunoSEQ multiplex PCR; TCRdb lists only in-frame clones, some missing. The table lists 120,000 to 150,000 clones, more than 75% of them singletons. This clone has only one observation. Its antigen is unidentified. Whole-study results and caveats: Repertoire collection took place solely once the T cell response had peaked. Spike-specific TCR breadth and depth rose after two AZD1222 doses.

Germline V gene lookup returns CDR1 SGDLS and CDR2 YYNGEE. The CDR3 has 14 residues. The V end lost 0 bases, the J end lost 2 bases, and 8 bases lay between the germline ends. This sequence originates from an adult in good health. The input for sequencing was peripheral blood, taken on day 0 of AZD1222 vaccination. The V call is TRBV9, the J call TRBJ1-1; D perhaps matches TRBD1 (5 bases). CDR3 amino acids: CASSVVGTNTEAFF. The CDR3 region has the DNA TGTGCCAGCAGCGTAGTAGGGACCAACACTGAAGCTTTCTTT.